This record concerns one T cell receptor (beta chain) sequence. Noted time point: peripheral blood 6 weeks after treatment start. Sequenced by immunoSEQ multiplex PCR; TCRdb stores in-frame clones only, minus some. The top ten hold approximately 1.7% of the sample, which has 95,000 to 130,000 clones, 80% to 90% seen once. The data derive from a study of PD-L1 blockade in urothelial cancer. Trimming took 2 bases from V and 2 from J, leaving 12 bases between them. The CDR3 length is 15 residues. Germline CDR1 is MGHRA and CDR2 is YSYEKL. The source is a man between 60 and 75 years old with urothelial cancer. The chain couples TRBV4-1 to TRBJ1-2; D possibly corresponds to TRBD1 (6 bases). The sequenced sample was PBMCs, obtained around atezolizumab (anti-PD-L1) treatment. CDR3 DNA sequence: TGCGCCAGCAGCCAACCGGCAGGGGCGAACTATGGCTACACCTTC. Residues: CASSQPAGANYGYTF.